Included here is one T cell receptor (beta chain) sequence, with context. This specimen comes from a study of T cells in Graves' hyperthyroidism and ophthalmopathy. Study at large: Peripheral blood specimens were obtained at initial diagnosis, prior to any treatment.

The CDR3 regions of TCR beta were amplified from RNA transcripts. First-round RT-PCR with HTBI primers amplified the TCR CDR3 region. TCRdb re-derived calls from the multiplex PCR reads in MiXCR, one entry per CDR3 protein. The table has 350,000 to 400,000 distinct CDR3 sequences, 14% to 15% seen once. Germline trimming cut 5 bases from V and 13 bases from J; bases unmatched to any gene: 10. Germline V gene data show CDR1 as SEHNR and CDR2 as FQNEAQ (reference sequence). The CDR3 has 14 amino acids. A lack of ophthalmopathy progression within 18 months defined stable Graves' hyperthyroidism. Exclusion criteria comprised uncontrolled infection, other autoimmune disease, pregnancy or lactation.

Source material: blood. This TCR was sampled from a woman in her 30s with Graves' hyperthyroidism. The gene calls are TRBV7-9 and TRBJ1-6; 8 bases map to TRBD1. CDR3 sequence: CASSRGQGLAPLHF. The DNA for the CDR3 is TGTGCCAGCAGCCGAGGACAGGGATTGGCCCCCCTCCACTTT.